These 5 T cell receptor beta chains originate from one sample sequenced in a study of blood T cell repertoires in COVID-19. Using immunoSEQ multiplex PCR, the repertoire was profiled, and TCRdb retains in-frame clones only, with some absent. The sample records approximately 21,000 clones, 79% being singletons. The sample taken for sequencing was peripheral blood. Receptors were obtained from a man aged 80 or over with acute or convalescent COVID-19.

This clone showed up just once. This sequence joins TRBV2 and TRBJ1-1, with TRBD1 matching over 8 bases. Trimming took 6 bases from V and 2 from J; bases not matched to a gene: 5. The CDR3 loop spans 14 amino acids. Germline V gene data show CDR1 as SNHLY and CDR2 as FYNNEI. Written as DNA, the CDR3 is TGTGCCAGCAGGGACAGGGTTTCAAACACTGAAGCTTTCTTT. It translates to CASRDRVSNTEAFF.

The rearrangement links TRBV7-3 to TRBJ2-2; D gene ambiguous. CDR1 and CDR2 from the germline V gene are SGHTA and FQGTGA. The CDR3 consists of 17 residues. Trimming removed 0 bases at V and 5 bases at J, with 16 bases between. The CDR3 reads CASSLTLALTQTGELFF. CDR3 in DNA: TGTGCCAGCAGCTTAACGTTAGCACTCACCCAAACCGGGGAGCTGTTTTTT.

V gene TRBV19 combines with J gene TRBJ1-1; 10 bases agree with TRBD1. Trimming removed 5 bases from V and 4 bases from J; junction bases left unmatched: 4. The length of the CDR3 is 14 residues. Germline V gene lookup returns CDR1 LNHDA and CDR2 SQIVND (reference sequence). The CDR3 sequence is CASSPDRGLTEAFF. The DNA of the CDR3 is TGTGCCAGTAGTCCCGACAGGGGGCTCACTGAAGCTTTCTTT.

The chain uses TRBV5-1 and TRBJ2-2; TRBD1 might be the D (5 bases). The CDR3 length is 14 residues. Germline lookup yields CDR1 SGHRS and CDR2 YFSETQ. Trimming removed 4 bases at V and 5 bases at J, with 12 bases between. The CDR3 here is CASSVSGSTGELFF. In DNA form, the CDR3 reads TGCGCCAGCAGCGTCTCAGGGTCGACCGGGGAGCTGTTTTTT. Together with reference TRBV5-1 and TRBJ2-2, the CDR3 gives the full variable domain: KAGVTQTPRYLIKTRGQQVTLSCSPISGHRSVSWYQQTPGQGLQFLFEYFSETQRNKGNFPGRFSGRQFSNSRSEMNVSTLELGDSALYLCASSVSGSTGELFFGEGSRLTVL.

The genes are TRBV9 and TRBJ1-4; D is unresolved. Deletions cut 3 bases from V and 4 bases from J, with 13 bases between. The germline V gene has CDR1 SGDLS and CDR2 YYNGEE. The CDR3 length is 15 residues. This CDR3 reads CASSEGGSGNEKLFF. The CDR3 DNA follows: TGTGCCAGCAGCGAGGGAGGATCGGGTAATGAAAAACTGTTTTTT.